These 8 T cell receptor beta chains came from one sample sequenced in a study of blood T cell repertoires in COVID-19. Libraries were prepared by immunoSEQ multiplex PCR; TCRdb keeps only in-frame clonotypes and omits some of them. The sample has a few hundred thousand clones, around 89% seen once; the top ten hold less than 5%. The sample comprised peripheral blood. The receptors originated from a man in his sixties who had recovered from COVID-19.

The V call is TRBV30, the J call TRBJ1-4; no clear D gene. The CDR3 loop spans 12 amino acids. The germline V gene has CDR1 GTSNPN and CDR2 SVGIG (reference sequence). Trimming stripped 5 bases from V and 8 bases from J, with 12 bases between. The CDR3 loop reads CAWLTGKEKLFF. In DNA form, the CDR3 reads TGTGCCTGGTTGACGGGAAAGGAAAAACTGTTTTTT.

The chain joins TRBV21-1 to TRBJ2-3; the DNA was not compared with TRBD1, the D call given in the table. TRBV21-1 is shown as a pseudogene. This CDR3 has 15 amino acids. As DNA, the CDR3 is TGTGCCAGCAGTAGGAGGACAGGAAGCACAGATACGCAGTATTTT. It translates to CASSRRTGSTDTQYF.

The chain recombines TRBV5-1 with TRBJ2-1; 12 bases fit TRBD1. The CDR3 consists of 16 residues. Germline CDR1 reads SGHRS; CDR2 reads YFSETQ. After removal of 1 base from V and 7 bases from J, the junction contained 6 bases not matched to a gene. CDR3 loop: CASSLLGTGGMNEQFF. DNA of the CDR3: TGCGCCAGCAGCTTGCTTGGGACAGGGGGCATGAATGAGCAGTTCTTC.

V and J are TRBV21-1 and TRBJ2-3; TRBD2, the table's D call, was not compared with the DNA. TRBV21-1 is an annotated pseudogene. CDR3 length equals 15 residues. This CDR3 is CASSTRAGGLGTQYF. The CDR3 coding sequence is TGTGCCAGCAGCACAAGAGCGGGGGGTTTAGGTACGCAGTATTTT.

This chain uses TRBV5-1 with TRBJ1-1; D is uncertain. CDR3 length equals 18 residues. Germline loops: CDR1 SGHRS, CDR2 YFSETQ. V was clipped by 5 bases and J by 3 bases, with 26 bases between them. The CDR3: CASRTTPGRGAGDTEAFF. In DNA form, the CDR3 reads TGCGCCAGCAGGACCACACCGGGGAGAGGCGCTGGTGACACTGAAGCTTTCTTT.

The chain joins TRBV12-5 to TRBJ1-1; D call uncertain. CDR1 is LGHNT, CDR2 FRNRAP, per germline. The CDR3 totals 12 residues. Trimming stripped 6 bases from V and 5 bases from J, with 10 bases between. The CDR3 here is CASGPSGTEAFF. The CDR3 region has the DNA TGTGCTAGTGGCCCTAGCGGGACTGAAGCTTTCTTT.

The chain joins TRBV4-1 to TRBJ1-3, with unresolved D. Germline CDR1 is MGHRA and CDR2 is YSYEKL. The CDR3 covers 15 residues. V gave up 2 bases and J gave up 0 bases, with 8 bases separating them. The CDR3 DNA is TGCGCCAGCAGCCAACTCAGTACCTCTGGAAACACCATATATTTT. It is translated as CASSQLSTSGNTIYF.

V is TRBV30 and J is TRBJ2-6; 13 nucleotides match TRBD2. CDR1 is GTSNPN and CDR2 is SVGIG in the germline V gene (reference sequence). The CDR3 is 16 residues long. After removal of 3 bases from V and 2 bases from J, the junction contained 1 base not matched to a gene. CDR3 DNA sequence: TGTGCCTGGAGCGGACTAGCGGGGGCTGGGGCCAACGTCCTGACTTTC. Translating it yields CAWSGLAGAGANVLTF.